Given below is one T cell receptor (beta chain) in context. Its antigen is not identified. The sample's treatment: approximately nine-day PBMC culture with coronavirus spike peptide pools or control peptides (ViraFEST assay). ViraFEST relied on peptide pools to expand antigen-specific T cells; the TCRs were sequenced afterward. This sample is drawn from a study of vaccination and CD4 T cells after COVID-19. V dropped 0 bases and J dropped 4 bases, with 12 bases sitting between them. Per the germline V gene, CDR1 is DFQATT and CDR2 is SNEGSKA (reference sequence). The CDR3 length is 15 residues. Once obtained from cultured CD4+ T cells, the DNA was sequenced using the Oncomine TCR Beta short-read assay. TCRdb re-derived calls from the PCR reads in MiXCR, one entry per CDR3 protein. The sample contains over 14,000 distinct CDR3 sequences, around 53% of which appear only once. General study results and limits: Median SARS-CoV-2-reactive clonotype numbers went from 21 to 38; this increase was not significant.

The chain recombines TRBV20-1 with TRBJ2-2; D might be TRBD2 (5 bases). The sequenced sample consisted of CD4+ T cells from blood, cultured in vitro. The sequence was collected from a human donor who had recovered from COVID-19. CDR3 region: CSARDRTLATGELFF. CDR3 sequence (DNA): TGCAGTGCTAGAGATAGAACCCTAGCCACCGGGGAGCTGTTTTTT.